The subject of this entry is one T cell receptor beta chain. Its antigen is still unknown. Through a sample-barcoded 5' primer and a J-beta primer mix, a second PCR was run for roughly 6 to 12 cycles. TCRdb reprocessed the 5' RACE reads via MiXCR and lists one record per CDR3 protein. The sample lists around 1,900,000 distinct CDR3 sequences; roughly 43% were seen once. The record originates from a study of blood T cells in healthy people across ages. General study findings and limits: As naive T cell percentage varied, TCR beta diversity correlated strongly with it. Without sorted subsets, naive and antigen-experienced compartments could not be conclusively compared.

Donors were healthy Caucasian individuals from Russia aged about 6 to 90. CDR3 size: 13 residues. V was cut by 7 bases and J by 3 bases, with 13 bases left in between. Germline loops: CDR1 SGHTA, CDR2 FQGNSA. The receptor was derived from a human donor in good health. The chain has TRBV7-2 and TRBJ2-7, with D possibly being TRBD1 (7 bases). Sequenced material: blood. The CDR3 nucleotides read TGTGCCAGCACCCCAGGGGGGAACTACGAGCAGTACTTC. Amino acids: CASTPGGNYEQYF.